This T cell receptor (beta chain) came from a study of blood T cell repertoires in COVID-19. Libraries were prepared by immunoSEQ multiplex PCR; TCRdb keeps only in-frame clonotypes and omits some of them. The sample includes about 280,000 clones, 87% of them seen just once. This CDR3 is built from 15 residues. After removal of 11 bases from V and 12 bases from J, the junction contained 21 bases not matched to a gene. Germline CDR1 and CDR2: MGHDK and SYGVNS. This chain uses TRBV25-1 with TRBJ2-1; 8 bases agree with TRBD2. The source material was PBMCs or T cells enriched from blood (not recorded which). This TCR came from a woman in her forties who had recovered from COVID-19. DNA for the CDR3: TGTGCCCCCTGTGACACAGCGGGAGTTCACTGGGGGCAGTTCTTC. It translates to CAPCDTAGVHWGQFF.